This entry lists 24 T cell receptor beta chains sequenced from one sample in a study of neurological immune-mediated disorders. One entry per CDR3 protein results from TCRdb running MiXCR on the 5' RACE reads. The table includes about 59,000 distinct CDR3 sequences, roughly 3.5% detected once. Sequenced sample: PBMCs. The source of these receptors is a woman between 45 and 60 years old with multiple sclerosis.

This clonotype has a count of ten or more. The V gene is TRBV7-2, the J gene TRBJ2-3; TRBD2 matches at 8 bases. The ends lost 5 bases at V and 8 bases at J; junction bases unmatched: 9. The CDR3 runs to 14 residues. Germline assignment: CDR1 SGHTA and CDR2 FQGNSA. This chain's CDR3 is CASSAGLVSGTQYF. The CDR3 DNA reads TGTGCCAGCAGCGCGGGACTAGTCAGCGGTACGCAGTATTTT.

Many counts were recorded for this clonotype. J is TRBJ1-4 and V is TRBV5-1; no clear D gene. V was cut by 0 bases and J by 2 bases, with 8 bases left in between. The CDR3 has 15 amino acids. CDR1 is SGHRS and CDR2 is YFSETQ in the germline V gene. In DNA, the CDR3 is TGCGCCAGCAGCTTGGAAGGAGGGACTAATGAAAAACTGTTTTTT. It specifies CASSLEGGTNEKLFF.

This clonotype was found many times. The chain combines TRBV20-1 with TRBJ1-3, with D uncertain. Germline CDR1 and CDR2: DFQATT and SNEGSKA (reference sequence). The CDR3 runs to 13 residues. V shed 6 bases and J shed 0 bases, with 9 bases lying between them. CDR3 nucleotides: TGCAGTGCCGAAAGGAACTCTGGAAACACCATATATTTT. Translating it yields CSAERNSGNTIYF.

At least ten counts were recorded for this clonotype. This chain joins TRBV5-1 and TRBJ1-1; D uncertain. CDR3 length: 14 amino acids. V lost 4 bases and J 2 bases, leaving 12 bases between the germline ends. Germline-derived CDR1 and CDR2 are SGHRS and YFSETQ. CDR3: CASSIRKGNTEAFF. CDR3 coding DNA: TGCGCCAGCAGCATCCGAAAGGGAAACACTGAAGCTTTCTTT.

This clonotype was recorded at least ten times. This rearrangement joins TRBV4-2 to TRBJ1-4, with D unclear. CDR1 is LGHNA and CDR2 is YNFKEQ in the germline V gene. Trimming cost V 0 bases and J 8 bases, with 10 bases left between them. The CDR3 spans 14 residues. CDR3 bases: TGTGCCAGCAGCCAAGATACCAGAATGGAAAAACTGTTTTTT. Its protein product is CASSQDTRMEKLFF.

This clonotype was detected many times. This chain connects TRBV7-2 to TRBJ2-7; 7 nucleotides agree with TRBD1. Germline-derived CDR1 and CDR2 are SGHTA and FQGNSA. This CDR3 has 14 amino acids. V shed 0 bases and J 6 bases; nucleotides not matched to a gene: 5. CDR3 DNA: TGTGCCAGCAGCTTAGCGAGGCAGGGGGTCGAGCAGTACTTC. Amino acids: CASSLARQGVEQYF.

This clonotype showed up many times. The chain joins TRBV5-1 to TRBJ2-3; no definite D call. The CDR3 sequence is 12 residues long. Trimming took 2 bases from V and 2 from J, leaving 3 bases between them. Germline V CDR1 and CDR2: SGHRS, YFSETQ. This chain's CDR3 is CASSLNTDTQYF. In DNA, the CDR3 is TGCGCCAGCAGCTTAAACACAGATACGCAGTATTTT.

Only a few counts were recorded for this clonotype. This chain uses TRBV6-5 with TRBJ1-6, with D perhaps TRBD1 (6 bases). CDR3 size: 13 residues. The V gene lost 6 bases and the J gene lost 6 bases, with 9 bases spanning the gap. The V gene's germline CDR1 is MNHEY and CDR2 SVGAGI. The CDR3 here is CASSRGPNSPLHF. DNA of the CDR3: TGTGCCAGCAGCAGGGGCCCTAATTCACCCCTCCACTTT.

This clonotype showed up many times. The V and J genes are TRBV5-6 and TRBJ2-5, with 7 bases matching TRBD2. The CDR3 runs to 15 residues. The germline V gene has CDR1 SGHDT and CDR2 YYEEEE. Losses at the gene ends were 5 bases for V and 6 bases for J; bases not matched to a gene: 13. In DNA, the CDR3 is TGTGCCAGCAGTCCGCTAGCGGAGGAGGGAAAGACCCAGTACTTC. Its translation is CASSPLAEEGKTQYF.

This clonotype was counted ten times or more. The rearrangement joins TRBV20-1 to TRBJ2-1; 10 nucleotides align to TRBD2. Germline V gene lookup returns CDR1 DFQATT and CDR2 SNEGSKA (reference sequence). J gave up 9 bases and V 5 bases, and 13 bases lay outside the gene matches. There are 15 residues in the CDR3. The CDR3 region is CSALPPLAGVSEQFF. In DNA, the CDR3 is TGCAGTGCTCTTCCCCCGCTAGCGGGAGTGAGTGAGCAGTTCTTC.

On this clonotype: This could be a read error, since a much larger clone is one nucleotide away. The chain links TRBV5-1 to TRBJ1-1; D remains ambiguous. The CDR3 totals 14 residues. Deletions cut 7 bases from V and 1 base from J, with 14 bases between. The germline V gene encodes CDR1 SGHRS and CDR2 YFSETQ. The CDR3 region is CASRSVPANTEAFF. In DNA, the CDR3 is TGCGCCAGCCGTTCCGTACCGGCGAACACTGAAGCTTTCTTT. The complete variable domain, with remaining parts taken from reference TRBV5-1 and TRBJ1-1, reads KAGVTQTPRYLIKTRGQQVTLSCSPISGHRSVSWYQQTPGQGLQFLFEYFSETQRNKGNFPGRFSGRQFSNSRSEMNVSTLELGDSALYLCASRSVPANTEAFFGQGTRLTVV.

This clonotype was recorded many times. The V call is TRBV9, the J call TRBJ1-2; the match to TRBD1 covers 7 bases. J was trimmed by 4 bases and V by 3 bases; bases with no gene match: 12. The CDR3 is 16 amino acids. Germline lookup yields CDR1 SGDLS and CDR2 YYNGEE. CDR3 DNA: TGTGCCAGCAGCGCCGGGTCGGAACAGGGGTCCTATGGCTACACCTTC. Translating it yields CASSAGSEQGSYGYTF.

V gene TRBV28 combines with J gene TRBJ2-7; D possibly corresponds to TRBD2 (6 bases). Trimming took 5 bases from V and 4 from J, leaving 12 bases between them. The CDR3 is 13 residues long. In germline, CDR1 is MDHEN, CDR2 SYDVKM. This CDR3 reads CASSLSGGYEQYF. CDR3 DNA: TGTGCCAGCAGTCTTTCCGGGGGTTACGAGCAGTACTTC.

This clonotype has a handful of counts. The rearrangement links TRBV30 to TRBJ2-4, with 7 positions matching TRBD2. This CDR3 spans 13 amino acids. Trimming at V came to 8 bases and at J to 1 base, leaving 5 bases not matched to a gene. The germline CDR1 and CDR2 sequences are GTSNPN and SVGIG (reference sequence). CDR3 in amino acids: CAHQGGAKNIQYF. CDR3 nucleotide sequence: TGTGCCCACCAGGGAGGGGCCAAAAACATTCAGTACTTC. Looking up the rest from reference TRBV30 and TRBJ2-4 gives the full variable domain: SQTIHQWPATLVQPVGSPLSLECTVEGTSNPNLYWYRQAAGRGLQLLFYSVGIGQISSEVPQNLSASRPQDRQFILSSKKLLLSDSGFYLCAHQGGAKNIQYFGAGTRLSVL.

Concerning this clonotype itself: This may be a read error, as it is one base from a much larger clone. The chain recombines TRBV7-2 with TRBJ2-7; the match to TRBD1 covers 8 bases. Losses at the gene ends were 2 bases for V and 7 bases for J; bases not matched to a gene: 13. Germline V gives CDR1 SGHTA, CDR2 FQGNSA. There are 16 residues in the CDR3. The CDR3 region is CASSLPSPAGGKEQYF. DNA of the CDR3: TGTGCCAGCAGCTTACCCTCCCCTGCAGGGGGCAAAGAGCAGTACTTC.

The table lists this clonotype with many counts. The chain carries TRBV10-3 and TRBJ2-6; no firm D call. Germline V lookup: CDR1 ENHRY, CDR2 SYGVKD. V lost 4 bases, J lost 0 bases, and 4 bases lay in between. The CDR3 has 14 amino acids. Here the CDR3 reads CAISGSSGANVLTF. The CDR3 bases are TGTGCCATCAGTGGCAGCTCTGGGGCCAACGTCCTGACTTTC.

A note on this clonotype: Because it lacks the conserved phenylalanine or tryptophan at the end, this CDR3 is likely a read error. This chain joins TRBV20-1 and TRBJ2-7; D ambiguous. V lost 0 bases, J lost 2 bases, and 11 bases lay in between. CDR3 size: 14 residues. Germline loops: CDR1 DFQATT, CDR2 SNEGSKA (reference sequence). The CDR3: CSARDLAHTYEQYN. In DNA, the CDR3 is TGCAGTGCTAGAGATCTTGCACATACCTACGAGCAGTACAAC.

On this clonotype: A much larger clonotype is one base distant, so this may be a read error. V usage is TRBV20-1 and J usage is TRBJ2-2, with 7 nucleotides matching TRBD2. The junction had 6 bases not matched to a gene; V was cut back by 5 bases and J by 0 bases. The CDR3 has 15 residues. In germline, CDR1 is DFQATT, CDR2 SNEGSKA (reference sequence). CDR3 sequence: CSAPMGGANTGELFF. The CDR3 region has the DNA TGCAGTGCTCCGATGGGGGGGGCGAACACCGGGGAGCTGTTTTTT.

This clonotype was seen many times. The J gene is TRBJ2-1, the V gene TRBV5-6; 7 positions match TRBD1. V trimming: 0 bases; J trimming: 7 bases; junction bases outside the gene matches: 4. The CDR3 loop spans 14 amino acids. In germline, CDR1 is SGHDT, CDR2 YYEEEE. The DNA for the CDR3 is TGTGCCAGCAGCTTGGCCAACAGGGGTAATGAGCAGTTCTTC. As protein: CASSLANRGNEQFF.

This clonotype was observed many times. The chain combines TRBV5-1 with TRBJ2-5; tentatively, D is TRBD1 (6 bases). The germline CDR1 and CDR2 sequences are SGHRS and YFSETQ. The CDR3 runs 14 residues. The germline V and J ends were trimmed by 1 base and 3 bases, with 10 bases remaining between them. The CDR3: CASSLKQGKETQYF. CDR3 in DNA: TGCGCCAGCAGCTTGAAACAGGGAAAAGAGACCCAGTACTTC.

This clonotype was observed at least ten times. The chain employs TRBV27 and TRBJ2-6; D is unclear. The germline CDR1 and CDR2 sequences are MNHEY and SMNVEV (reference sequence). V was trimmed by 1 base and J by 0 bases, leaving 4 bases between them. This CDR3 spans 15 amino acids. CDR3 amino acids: CASSLLGSGANVLTF. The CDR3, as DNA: TGTGCCAGCAGTTTATTGGGCTCTGGGGCCAACGTCCTGACTTTC.

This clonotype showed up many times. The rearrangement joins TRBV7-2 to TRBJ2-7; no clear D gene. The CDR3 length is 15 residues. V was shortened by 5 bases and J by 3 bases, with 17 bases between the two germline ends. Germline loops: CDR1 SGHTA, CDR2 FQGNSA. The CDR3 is CASSKPPPTSYEQYF. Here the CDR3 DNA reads TGTGCCAGCAGCAAGCCCCCGCCCACAAGCTACGAGCAGTACTTC.

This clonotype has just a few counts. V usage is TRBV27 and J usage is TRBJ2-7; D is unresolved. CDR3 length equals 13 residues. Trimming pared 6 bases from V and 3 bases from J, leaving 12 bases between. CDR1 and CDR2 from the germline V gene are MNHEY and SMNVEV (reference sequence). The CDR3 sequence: CASSLGRIYEQYF. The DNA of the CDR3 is TGTGCCAGCAGCCTTGGACGGATCTACGAGCAGTACTTC.

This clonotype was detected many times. CDR3 sequence reads: CSAYGTSGRVYEQYF. In DNA, the CDR3 is TGCAGTGCCTACGGGACTAGCGGGAGGGTCTACGAGCAGTACTTC. The gene calls are TRBV20-1 and TRBJ2-7; the match to TRBD2 covers 16 bases. The CDR3 sequence is 15 residues long. The J segment lost 3 bases and the V segment lost 6 bases, leaving 5 bases of the junction unmatched. Germline V CDR1 and CDR2: DFQATT, SNEGSKA (reference sequence).